The TCR beta chain described here comes from a study of CD8 T cells in Susac syndrome. CDR1 is KGHDR, CDR2 SFDVKD, per germline. The CDR3 is made up of 14 amino acids. The V and J ends lost 4 bases and 2 bases respectively, with 11 bases between them. Random hexamers were used to reverse transcribe about 0.5 to 1 ug of RNA. TCRdb reprocessed the immunoSEQ multiplex PCR reads via MiXCR and lists one record per CDR3 protein. Of 400,000 or so distinct CDR3 sequences in the sample, roughly 85% were seen once. The sample consisted of CD8+ T cells from PBMCs. The chain employs TRBV24-1 and TRBJ2-7; possibly TRBD1 for D (6 bases). The TCR comes from a human donor with multiple sclerosis. CDR3 nucleotide sequence: TGTGCCACCAGTGAACACGACAGGACCTACGAGCAGTACTTC. Its translation: CATSEHDRTYEQYF.